These 10 T cell receptor beta chains originate from one sample sequenced in a study of T cells in Graves' hyperthyroidism and ophthalmopathy. Regions amplified from RNA transcripts were the TCR beta CDR3 regions. Primed by the HTBI set, a first-round RT-PCR was run on the TCR CDR3. TCRdb reanalysed the multiplex PCR reads using MiXCR and keeps one entry per CDR3 protein. The sample has 480,000 or so distinct CDR3 sequences; 40% to 50% are singletons. The source material was peripheral blood or thyroid tissue (not recorded which). The receptors were gathered from an adult woman with Graves' disease, either hyperthyroidism or ophthalmopathy (not recorded which).

The CDR3 is CASSLSMGLYGYTF. DNA of the CDR3: TGTGCCAGCAGCCTTTCGATGGGACTCTATGGCTACACCTTC. The chain links TRBV4-2 to TRBJ1-2; D may be TRBD1 (5 bases). The V end lost 4 bases, the J end lost 4 bases, and 13 bases lay between the germline ends. This CDR3 spans 14 amino acids. The V gene's germline CDR1 is LGHNA and CDR2 YNFKEQ.

This clonotype was observed many times. CDR3: CATSRGTSSNTGELFF. As DNA, the CDR3 is TGTGCCACCAGCAGAGGGACTAGTTCTAACACCGGGGAGCTGTTTTTT. The rearrangement joins TRBV15 to TRBJ2-2, with TRBD2 matching over 7 bases. Losses at the gene ends were 1 base for V and 2 bases for J; bases not matched to a gene: 4. The CDR3 contains 16 residues. In germline, CDR1 is LNHNV, CDR2 YYDKDF (reference sequence).

Comment on this clonotype: One end of the junction varies from germline; a read error may be responsible. The CDR3 nucleotides are TGTGCCAGCAGTCTACGGTATTATGCTTTCTTT. Translating gives CASSLRYYAFF. This chain links TRBV10-3 with TRBJ1-1, with D uncertain. CDR3 size: 11 residues. Germline V gives CDR1 ENHRY, CDR2 SYGVKD.

Details on this clonotype: This may be a read error, as it is one base from a much larger clone. The chain is built from TRBV5-1 and TRBJ1-4; maybe TRBD1 (6 bases). CDR1 and CDR2 from the germline V gene are SGHRS and YFSETQ. The length of the CDR3 is 18 residues. V lost 0 bases and J lost 7, with 22 bases in between. The DNA for the CDR3 is TGCGCCAGCAGCTTGGCAGGTTCCTCCTGGGGGCGCGTTGAAAAACTGTTTTTT. It is translated as CASSLAGSSWGRVEKLFF.

This clonotype has a single count. The chain carries TRBV25-1 and TRBJ1-2; no definite D call. Trimming pared 6 bases from V and 7 bases from J, leaving 15 bases between. Germline loops: CDR1 MGHDK, CDR2 SYGVNS. The CDR3 covers 13 residues. The CDR3 here is CASSPSRESGYTF. CDR3 nucleotides: TGTGCCAGCAGCCCCAGCAGAGAATCTGGCTACACCTTC.

Concerning this clonotype: The germline gene is not matched at one end of the junction; a read error may be the cause. The rearrangement joins TRBV7-2 to TRBJ2-6; a possible D gene is TRBD1 (6 bases). The CDR3 loop spans 13 amino acids. The V gene's germline CDR1 is SGHTA and CDR2 FQGNSA. The CDR3 coding sequence is TGTGCCAGCAGCCTCGCAGGGGCGAACACTGAAGCTTTC. Its protein is CASSLAGANTEAF.

The count of this clonotype is one. The chain uses TRBV20-1 and TRBJ2-7; TRBD2 aligns across 11 bases. The V segment lost 2 bases and the J segment 3 bases; nucleotides outside the gene matches: 3. Germline CDR1 reads DFQATT; CDR2 reads SNEGSKA (reference sequence). The CDR3 totals 14 residues. The CDR3 coding sequence is TGCAGTGCTAGACCGGGACTAGCGGACTACGAGCAGTACTTC. Amino acids: CSARPGLADYEQYF.

This clonotype was detected ten times or more. This sequence joins TRBV29-1 and TRBJ2-5, with D perhaps being TRBD1 or TRBD2 (5 bases each). Looked up from germline, CDR1 is SQVTM and CDR2 is ANQGSEA. This CDR3 contains 14 residues. V lost 5 bases and J lost 1, with 14 bases in between. In DNA, the CDR3 is TGCAGCGTTTCCGCCGAGGGGTCCCAAGAGACCCAGTACTTC. It encodes CSVSAEGSQETQYF.

This clonotype was recorded many times. The chain employs TRBV4-1 and TRBJ2-6; D is unclear. CDR1 and CDR2 (germline): MGHRA, YSYEKL. Trimming shortened V by 1 base and J by 4 bases, and 11 bases separated the two germline ends. CDR3 size: 16 residues. CDR3 nucleotides: TGCGCCAGCAGCCAAGGGCCTAGGTCGGGGGCCAACGTCCTGACTTTC. This encodes CASSQGPRSGANVLTF.

This clonotype was found once. V usage is TRBV25-1 and J usage is TRBJ1-5; the D is unclear. The CDR3 contains 14 residues. Per germline, CDR1 MGHDK and CDR2 SYGVNS. With 4 bases removed from V and 6 bases from J, the gap between germline ends came to 13 bases. CDR3 DNA sequence: TGTGCCAGCAGTGCTAGCCCCAGAGGTCAGCCCCAGCATTTT. This sequence encodes CASSASPRGQPQHF.